One and the same sample provided the 6 T cell receptor beta chains below, sequenced in a study of T cells in Graves' hyperthyroidism and ophthalmopathy. Authors of the study amplified TCR beta CDR3 regions from RNA transcripts. In the first-round RT-PCR of the TCR CDR3, the HTBI primer set was used. TCRdb itself ran the multiplex PCR reads through MiXCR, one entry per CDR3 protein. The table records around 360,000 distinct CDR3 sequences, around 15% of them present only once. Material: blood. These receptors were collected from a woman aged 60 to 75 with Graves' ophthalmopathy.

This clonotype was seen a handful of times. The chain employs TRBV6-1 and TRBJ2-1, with TRBD1 identical over 10 bases. Germline CDR1 MNHNS, CDR2 SASEGT. The length of the CDR3 is 12 residues. J gave up 10 bases and V 9 bases, and 6 bases lay outside the gene matches. The CDR3 loop reads CARGTGVCEQFF. The CDR3 region has the DNA TGTGCCAGGGGGACAGGGGTTTGCGAGCAGTTCTTC.

V gene TRBV9 combines with J gene TRBJ2-7, with TRBD2 matching over 7 bases. J lost 4 bases, V lost 0 bases, and 10 bases had no gene match. This CDR3 spans 16 amino acids. The germline V gene has CDR1 SGDLS and CDR2 YYNGEE. CDR3 nucleotide sequence: TGTGCCAGCAGCGTAGGCGGAAGGGCGGGGGTTTACGAGCAGTACTTC. Translated, it gives CASSVGGRAGVYEQYF.

In its sample, this clonotype was seen many times. This sequence joins TRBV3-1 and TRBJ2-5, with D tentatively TRBD2 (5 bases). Germline V gene data show CDR1 as LGHDT and CDR2 as YNNKEL (reference sequence). Deletions cut 0 bases from V and 7 bases from J, with 18 bases between. This CDR3 has 16 amino acids. This CDR3 is CASSQDVLEAARTQYF. CDR3 bases: TGTGCCAGCAGCCAAGATGTTTTAGAAGCGGCTAGGACCCAGTACTTC.

The chain couples TRBV11-2 to TRBJ2-7, with 11 bases lining up with TRBD2. The CDR3 is 13 amino acids. V shed 5 bases and J 9 bases; nucleotides not matched to a gene: 6. In germline, CDR1 is SGHAT, CDR2 FQNNGV. CDR3 sequence: CASSPTSGSAQYF. The CDR3 region has the DNA TGTGCCAGCAGCCCCACTAGCGGGAGTGCGCAGTACTTC.

This clonotype was seen only a few times. The chain employs TRBV24-1 and TRBJ2-1; 7 bases are a match to TRBD2. CDR3 length equals 16 residues. The junction had 13 bases not matched to a gene; V was cut back by 2 bases and J by 10 bases. Per the germline V gene, CDR1 is KGHDR and CDR2 is SFDVKD. CDR3: CATSDSGTKDRWEQFF. The DNA of the CDR3 is TGTGCCACCAGTGATTCCGGGACTAAGGACCGTTGGGAGCAGTTCTTC.

This clonotype was found many times. The CDR3 loop is CASSLQGGGSQPQHF. CDR3 sequence (DNA): TGCGCCAGCAGTTTACAGGGGGGGGGCAGTCAGCCCCAGCATTTT. V is TRBV5-1 and J is TRBJ1-5; 8 positions match TRBD1. This CDR3 has 15 amino acids. Unmatched junction bases numbered 10, after V lost 5 bases and J lost 6 bases. Germline V gives CDR1 SGHRS, CDR2 YFSETQ.